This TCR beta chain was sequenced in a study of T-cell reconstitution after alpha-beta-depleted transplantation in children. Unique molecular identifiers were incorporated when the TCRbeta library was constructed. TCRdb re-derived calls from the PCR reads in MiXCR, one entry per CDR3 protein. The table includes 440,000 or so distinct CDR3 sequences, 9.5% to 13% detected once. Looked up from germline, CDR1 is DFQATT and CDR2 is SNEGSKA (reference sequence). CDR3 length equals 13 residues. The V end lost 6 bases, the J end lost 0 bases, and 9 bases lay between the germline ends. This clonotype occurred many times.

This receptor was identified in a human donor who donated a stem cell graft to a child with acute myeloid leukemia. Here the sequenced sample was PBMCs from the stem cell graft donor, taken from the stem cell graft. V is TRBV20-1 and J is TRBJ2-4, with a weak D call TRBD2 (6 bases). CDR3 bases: TGCAGTGCGGGGGGATTAGCCAAAAACATTCAGTACTTC. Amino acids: CSAGGLAKNIQYF.